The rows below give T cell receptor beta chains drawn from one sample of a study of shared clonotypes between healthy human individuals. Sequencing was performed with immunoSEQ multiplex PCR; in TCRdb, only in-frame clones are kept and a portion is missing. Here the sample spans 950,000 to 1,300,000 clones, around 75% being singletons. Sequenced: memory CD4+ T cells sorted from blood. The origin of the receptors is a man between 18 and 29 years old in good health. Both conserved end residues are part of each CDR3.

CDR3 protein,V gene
CARGSGGHDWETQYF,TRBV30
CASSPGQGTIYGYTF,TRBV7-9
CASSSKAGGYTDTQYF,TRBV27
CASSEYLEIRGFEKLFF,TRBV10-1
CASSDGTGSGYEQYF,TRBV5-1
CASSLRTGMNYEQYF,TRBV4-3
CATSRGVGRDPTDTQYF,TRBV15
CASSSAGGREETQYF,TRBV5-1
CATSLTSGGANEQFF,TRBV19
CASSTDRGQAGANVLTF,TRBV5-1